Each of the 21 T cell receptor beta chains below was sequenced from the same sample in a study of T cell repertoires in cytomegalovirus infection. TCRdb reprocessed the reads with MiXCR, giving one entry per CDR3 protein. The sample yields about 180,000 distinct CDR3 sequences, approximately 15% seen once. The specimen sequenced was PBMCs. The receptors derive from a human donor in good health (CMV status not recorded). Some clones in this sample may be carry-over from other donors' samples.

In this sample, this clonotype turned up many times. The gene calls are TRBV10-2 and TRBJ2-1; D is possibly TRBD1 (6 bases). Germline loops: CDR1 WSHSY, CDR2 SAAADI. The V end lost 5 bases, the J end lost 6 bases, and 11 bases lay between the germline ends. CDR3 length: 13 residues. The CDR3 is CASSIQGSNEQFF. The CDR3 coding sequence is TGCGCCAGCAGTATACAGGGAAGCAATGAGCAGTTCTTC.

Only a few counts were recorded for this clonotype. This chain connects TRBV19 to TRBJ2-5; 8 bases agree with TRBD2. Germline values: CDR1 LNHDA, CDR2 SQIVND (reference sequence). Unmatched junction bases numbered 6, after V lost 5 bases and J lost 4 bases. This CDR3 spans 14 amino acids. CDR3 coding DNA: TGTGCCAGTAGTGATCCGAGCGGGGGAGAGACCCAGTACTTC. Protein product: CASSDPSGGETQYF.

This clonotype was observed a handful of times. This chain links TRBV2 with TRBJ2-5; the D gene is possibly TRBD2 (6 bases). Trimming removed 2 bases from V and 6 bases from J, with 13 bases in between. The CDR3 covers 14 residues. Germline assignment: CDR1 SNHLY and CDR2 FYNNEI. For the CDR3, the DNA is TGTGCCAGCAGTGAACCCGGAGGGAGGCAGACCCAGTACTTC. Encoded protein: CASSEPGGRQTQYF. The whole variable domain, filled in from reference TRBV2 and TRBJ2-5, reads EPEVTQTPSHQVTQMGQEVILRCVPISNHLYFYWYRQILGQKVEFLVSFYNNEISEKSEIFDDQFSVERPDGSNFTLKIRSTKLEDSAMYFCASSEPGGRQTQYFGPGTRLLVL.

The V call is TRBV7-2, the J call TRBJ2-6; D gene uncertain. The germline CDR1 and CDR2 sequences are SGHTA and FQGNSA. The CDR3 runs to 15 residues. Trimming took 5 bases from V and 0 from J, leaving 8 bases between them. The CDR3 is CASSVDRSGANVLTF. CDR3 DNA sequence: TGTGCCAGCAGCGTCGATCGCTCTGGGGCCAACGTCCTGACTTTC. The full variable domain, in which reference TRBV7-2 and TRBJ2-6 provide the parts outside the CDR3, is GAGVSQSPSNKVTEKGKDVELRCDPISGHTALYWYRQSLGQGLEFLIYFQGNSAPDKSGLPSDRFSAERTGGSVSTLTIQRTQQEDSAVYLCASSVDRSGANVLTFGAGSRLTVL.

This clonotype has a count of ten or more. V gene TRBV7-9 combines with J gene TRBJ1-6, with D possibly matching TRBD1 (5 bases). The CDR3 covers 14 residues. Trimming took off 5 bases at V and 9 bases at J, with 14 bases between the two ends. Germline V gene lookup returns CDR1 SEHNR and CDR2 FQNEAQ (reference sequence). CDR3 protein: CASSPGNSGSPLHF. The DNA for the CDR3 is TGTGCCAGCAGCCCAGGGAATTCGGGTTCACCCCTCCACTTT.

The V and J genes are TRBV15 and TRBJ1-2; no clear D gene. V was cut by 2 bases and J by 4 bases, with 11 bases left in between. Per the germline V gene, CDR1 is LNHNV and CDR2 is YYDKDF (reference sequence). This CDR3 has 14 residues. Here the CDR3 reads CATSRRLRAYGYTF. CDR3 sequence (DNA): TGTGCCACCAGCAGACGACTTCGGGCCTATGGCTACACCTTC.

This clonotype was recorded many times. CDR3 nucleotides: TGTGCCAGCAGCCCTACAGGGGCGGGAACCGGGGAGCTGTTTTTT. Its protein product is CASSPTGAGTGELFF. The rearrangement uses TRBV2 and TRBJ2-2; perhaps TRBD1 as D (7 bases). Trimming shortened V by 6 bases and J by 5 bases, and 16 bases separated the two germline ends. The CDR3 runs 15 residues. Germline V gives CDR1 SNHLY, CDR2 FYNNEI.

This chain connects TRBV30 to TRBJ2-1; 9 bases line up with TRBD2. The CDR3 runs to 15 residues. Trimming cost V 3 bases and J 0 bases; bases outside gene matches: 3. Germline V CDR1 and CDR2: GTSNPN, SVGIG (reference sequence). Here the CDR3 reads CAWRTAGGSYNEQFF. CDR3 DNA: TGTGCCTGGAGGACAGCGGGAGGCTCCTACAATGAGCAGTTCTTC.

The chain uses TRBV28 and TRBJ2-2; 8 nucleotides align to TRBD1. V dropped 2 bases and J dropped 4; count of bases not matched to a gene: 3. This CDR3 has 15 residues. The V gene's germline CDR1 is MDHEN and CDR2 SYDVKM. The CDR3 DNA reads as TGTGCCAGCAGTTTACAGGACAGGGTCACCGGGGAGCTGTTTTTT. It specifies CASSLQDRVTGELFF.

The rearrangement uses TRBV5-1 and TRBJ2-2, with 7 bases lining up with TRBD1. The CDR3 covers 18 residues. V trimming: 5 bases; J trimming: 2 bases; junction bases outside the gene matches: 15. CDR1 SGHRS and CDR2 YFSETQ come from the germline V gene. The CDR3 sequence: CASRQKGPDRVNTGELFF. DNA for the CDR3: TGCGCCAGCAGACAAAAGGGTCCTGACAGGGTTAACACCGGGGAGCTGTTTTTT.

The CDR3, as DNA: TGTGCCAGCAGCCGAGGGGGACAGGGGAGCTACGAGCAGTACTTC. This codes for CASSRGGQGSYEQYF. The chain is built from TRBV3-1 and TRBJ2-7; 10 bases map to TRBD1. V gave up 4 bases and J gave up 3 bases; unmatched junction bases: 6. CDR1 is LGHDT and CDR2 is YNNKEL in the germline V gene (reference sequence). The CDR3 runs 15 residues.

This clonotype has at least ten counts. This rearrangement joins TRBV5-1 to TRBJ2-6; D is unclear. The CDR3 spans 15 residues. Per the germline V gene, CDR1 is SGHRS and CDR2 is YFSETQ. Trimming removed 0 bases at V and 0 bases at J, with 4 bases between. Written as DNA, the CDR3 is TGCGCCAGCAGCTTGGGGGGCTCTGGGGCCAACGTCCTGACTTTC. This codes for CASSLGGSGANVLTF.

This clonotype was counted at least ten times. The rearrangement links TRBV2 to TRBJ1-5, with D unclear. The CDR3 runs 15 residues. Trimming removed 8 bases at V and 0 bases at J, with 14 bases between. CDR1 is SNHLY and CDR2 is FYNNEI in the germline V gene. The CDR3 here is CASLPWQHSNQPQHF. Here the CDR3 DNA reads TGTGCCAGCTTACCCTGGCAGCATAGCAATCAGCCCCAGCATTTT.

There are many counts of this clonotype. The V and J genes are TRBV7-2 and TRBJ2-2; D gene uncertain. The germline gives CDR1 SGHTA, CDR2 FQGNSA. V was shortened by 6 bases and J by 2 bases, with 7 bases between the two germline ends. The CDR3 sequence is 13 residues long. The CDR3 loop is CASRGKNTGELFF. CDR3 bases: TGTGCCAGCAGGGGAAAAAACACCGGGGAGCTGTTTTTT.

At least ten counts were recorded for this clonotype. The rearrangement joins TRBV7-2 to TRBJ2-7; tentative D call: TRBD2 (5 bases). Trimming shortened V by 5 bases and J by 3 bases, and 8 bases separated the two germline ends. This CDR3 comprises 12 residues. CDR1 is SGHTA, CDR2 FQGNSA, per germline. CDR3 sequence reads: CASSPGLYEQYF. The CDR3 region has the DNA TGTGCCAGCAGCCCTGGACTCTACGAGCAGTACTTC.

This clonotype was seen a few times. This sequence joins TRBV28 and TRBJ1-5; the D gene is possibly TRBD1 (5 bases). The CDR3 sequence is 13 residues long. V dropped 9 bases and J dropped 5 bases, with 14 bases sitting between them. Germline loops: CDR1 MDHEN, CDR2 SYDVKM. For the CDR3, the DNA is TGTGCCAGTGCGTTGGGGGTCGATCAGCCCCAGCATTTT. Translating it yields CASALGVDQPQHF.

V and J are TRBV3-1 and TRBJ1-6; 7 positions agree with TRBD1. The J segment lost 7 bases and the V segment lost 4 bases, leaving 7 bases of the junction unmatched. CDR1 is LGHDT, CDR2 YNNKEL, per germline (reference sequence). The CDR3 has 15 amino acids. The CDR3 here is CASSPLTGMNSPLHF. The CDR3 DNA follows: TGTGCCAGCAGCCCCCTGACAGGGATGAATTCACCCCTCCACTTT. The complete variable domain, with remaining parts taken from reference TRBV3-1 and TRBJ1-6, reads DTAVSQTPKYLVTQMGNDKSIKCEQNLGHDTMYWYKQDSKKFLKIMFSYNNKELIINETVPNRFSPKSPDKAHLNLHINSLELGDSAVYFCASSPLTGMNSPLHFGNGTRLTVT.

This clonotype was recorded at least ten times. The gene calls are TRBV7-2 and TRBJ2-1; D gene uncertain. The CDR3 has 13 amino acids. Germline loops: CDR1 SGHTA, CDR2 FQGNSA. Trimming stripped 5 bases from V and 7 bases from J, with 12 bases between. The CDR3 DNA reads as TGTGCCAGCAGCCCTCCGACCCATAATGAGCAGTTCTTC. Its translation is CASSPPTHNEQFF.

This clonotype was detected a few times. The V and J genes are TRBV7-2 and TRBJ2-4, with TRBD2 matching 7 bases. V was clipped by 11 bases and J by 4 bases; unmatched bases: 8. The germline gives CDR1 SGHTA, CDR2 FQGNSA. This CDR3 is built from 13 residues. Here the CDR3 reads CASVERGKNIQYF. CDR3 sequence (DNA): TGTGCCTCGGTGGAGCGGGGTAAAAACATTCAGTACTTC.

The sample holds a few counts of this clonotype. V gene TRBV6-5 combines with J gene TRBJ2-1, with D unresolved. Germline V CDR1 and CDR2: MNHEY, SVGAGI. The CDR3 has 15 amino acids. V lost 5 bases and J lost 0, with 11 bases in between. The CDR3 sequence is CASSLVLSSYNEQFF. The CDR3 nucleotides read TGTGCCAGCAGTCTGGTCTTAAGCTCCTACAATGAGCAGTTCTTC.

The chain couples TRBV5-6 to TRBJ2-3; no firm D call. Germline V gene lookup returns CDR1 SGHDT and CDR2 YYEEEE. Trimming cost V 1 base and J 5 bases, with 17 bases left between them. This CDR3 is 16 amino acids long. This chain's CDR3 is CASSLRLLQELDTQYF. The CDR3 bases are TGTGCCAGCAGCTTGAGGCTACTCCAGGAGTTAGATACGCAGTATTTT.